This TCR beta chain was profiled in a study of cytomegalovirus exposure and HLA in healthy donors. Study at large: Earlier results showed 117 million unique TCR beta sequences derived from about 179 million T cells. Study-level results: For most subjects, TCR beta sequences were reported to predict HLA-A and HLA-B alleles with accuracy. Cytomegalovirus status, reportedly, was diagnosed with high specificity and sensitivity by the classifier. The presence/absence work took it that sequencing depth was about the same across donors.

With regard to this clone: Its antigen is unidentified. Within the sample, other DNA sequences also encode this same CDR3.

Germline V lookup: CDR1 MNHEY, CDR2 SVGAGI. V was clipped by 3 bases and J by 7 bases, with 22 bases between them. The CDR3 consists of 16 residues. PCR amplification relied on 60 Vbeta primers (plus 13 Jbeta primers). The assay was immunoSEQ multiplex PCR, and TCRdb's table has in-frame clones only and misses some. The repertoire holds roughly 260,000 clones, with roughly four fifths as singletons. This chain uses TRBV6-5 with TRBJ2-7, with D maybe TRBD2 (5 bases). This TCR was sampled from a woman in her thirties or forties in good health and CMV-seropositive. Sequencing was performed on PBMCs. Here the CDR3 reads CASSYVLSGFIVEQYF. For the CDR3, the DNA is TGTGCCAGCAGTTATGTACTCAGCGGTTTCATAGTTGAGCAGTACTTC.